This T cell receptor beta chain was captured in a study of beta chain features in type 1 diabetes. Expressed TCRB transcripts got sequenced, as all isolated RNA was reverse transcribed. Assay used: immunoSEQ multiplex PCR; TCRdb lists only in-frame clones, some missing. The repertoire holds just over 150,000 clones, 11% seen once, with approximately 2% in the top ten. Whole-study results and caveats: Insertions were fewer and deletions more numerous at VDJ junctions in type 1 diabetes patients. Resolution of whether HLA type affects TCRB rearrangement was not achieved here.

Germline CDR1 and CDR2: SGHVS and FQNEAQ. This CDR3 region has 13 residues. The ends were cut back, 5 bases at V and 5 bases at J, with 10 bases in the middle. Concerning this clone itself: The target antigen is unknown.

The receptor comes from a man aged 18 to 29 in good health. This chain links TRBV7-8 with TRBJ2-1, with D perhaps matching TRBD1 (6 bases). The sample comprised central memory CD4+ T cells from blood. CDR3 in amino acids: CASSRRQDNEQFF. Written as DNA, the CDR3 is TGTGCCAGCAGCCGAAGACAGGACAATGAGCAGTTCTTC. The variable domain in full, with the rest retrieved from reference TRBV7-8 and TRBJ2-1, is GAGVSQSPRYKVAKRGQDVALRCDPISGHVSLFWYQQALGQGPEFLTYFQNEAQLDKSGLPSDRFFAERPEGSVSTLKIQRTQQEDSAVYLCASSRRQDNEQFFGPGTRLTVL.